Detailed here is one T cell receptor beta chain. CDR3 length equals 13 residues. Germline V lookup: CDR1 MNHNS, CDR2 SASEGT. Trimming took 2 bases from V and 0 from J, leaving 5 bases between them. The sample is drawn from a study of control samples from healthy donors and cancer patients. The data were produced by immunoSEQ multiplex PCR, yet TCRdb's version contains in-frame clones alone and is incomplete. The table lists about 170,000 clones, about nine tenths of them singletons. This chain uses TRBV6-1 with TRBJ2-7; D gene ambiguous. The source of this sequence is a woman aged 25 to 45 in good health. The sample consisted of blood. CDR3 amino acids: CASSEQLSYEQYF. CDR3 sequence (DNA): TGTGCCAGCAGTGAACAGCTCTCCTACGAGCAGTACTTC.